The sequence of this T cell receptor (beta chain) was determined in a study of immune characteristics of hereditary and idiopathic chronic pancreatitis. Concerning the study at large: Local immune cells and TCRbeta repertoires in the pancreas were profiled in this study for hereditary and idiopathic chronic pancreatitis, with control organ donor pancreases used for comparison. TCRbeta sequencing was performed on a few control pancreases, under 10 hereditary chronic pancreatitis pancreases and roughly six idiopathic chronic pancreatitis pancreases. The gDNA-based approach was selected because minimal in vitro experimental manipulation of pancreas-infiltrating T cells was involved.

Control pancreas tissue was obtained from deceased organ donors without known pancreatic disease and went through the same islet isolation procedure as patient tissue. For TCRbeta sequencing, genomic DNA was extracted directly from bulk pancreas tissue without sorting T cells. At two US centers, pancreas tissues from patients and organ donors were collected on a consecutive basis. Library prep was done by the immunoSEQ multiplex PCR assay. The TCRbeta CDR3 region and adjacent sequences were amplified and sequenced from pancreatic genomic DNA. The published analysis was carried out like this. Productive clonality and productive rearrangement counts were measured along with repertoire diversity, which was expressed as a mean normalized Shannon-Wiener index. Control and chronic pancreatitis repertoire metrics were compared by means of the nonparametric Mann-Whitney U test. A clonotype counted as shared when its CDR3beta sequence had identical amino acid composition and length across subjects. Here the immuneACCESS table is served through TCRdb, limited to in-frame sequences with V and J called. Missing clones are a known gap in these copies; in checked studies unresolved V genes cover under half, and the rest lacks a known reason. That table is the source of V, J and clone size, and D and trimming were worked out from the DNA. The sample table lists about 580 clones, over 60% of them with a count of one. The leading ten clones occupy about 28% of the sample.

Of note for this clone: Its antigen specificity is not known. No base-level quality is on record; no much larger clone is a single base apart.

What the study reported, not specific to this receptor: Compared with controls, both chronic pancreatitis groups had significantly higher TCRbeta repertoire diversity and lower clonality. The study did not include chronic pancreatitis caused by alcohol use.

Material: pancreas tissue. This TCR was sampled from a human donor who was a deceased organ donor serving as a healthy control.

The base sequence is TGTGCCAGCAGGGGACTAGCGGGGGGGCCTGGTGAGCAGTTCTTC. The resulting protein is CASRGLAGGPGEQFF. The V gene is TRBV6-5 and the J gene is TRBJ2-1; TRBD2 matches 16 bases in the middle. From the germline V gene, CDR1 is MNHEY and CDR2 is SVGAGI. The CDR3 spans 15 residues, from the cysteine through the phenylalanine. Solely the CDR3 DNA is kept, with 45 bases framed from the first base. The V end gives up 6 bases and the J end 9 bases, leaving 5 bases in the junction not matched to a gene.